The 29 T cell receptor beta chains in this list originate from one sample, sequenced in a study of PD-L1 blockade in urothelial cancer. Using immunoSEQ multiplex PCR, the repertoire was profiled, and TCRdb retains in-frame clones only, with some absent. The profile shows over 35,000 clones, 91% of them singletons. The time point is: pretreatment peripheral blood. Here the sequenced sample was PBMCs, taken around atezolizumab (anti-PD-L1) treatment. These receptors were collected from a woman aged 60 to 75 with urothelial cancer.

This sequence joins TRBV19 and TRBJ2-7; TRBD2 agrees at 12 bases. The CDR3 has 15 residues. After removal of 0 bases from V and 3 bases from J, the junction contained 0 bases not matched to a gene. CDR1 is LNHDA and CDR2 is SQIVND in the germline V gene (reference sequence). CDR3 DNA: TGTGCCAGTAGTATAGAGACTAGCGGGAGCTACGAGCAGTACTTC. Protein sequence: CASSIETSGSYEQYF.

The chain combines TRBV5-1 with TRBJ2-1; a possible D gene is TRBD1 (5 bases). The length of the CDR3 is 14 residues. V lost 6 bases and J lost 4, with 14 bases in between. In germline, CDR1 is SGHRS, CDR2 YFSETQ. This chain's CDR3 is CASNDQGLYNEQFF. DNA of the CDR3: TGCGCCAGCAACGACCAGGGCCTATACAATGAGCAGTTCTTC.

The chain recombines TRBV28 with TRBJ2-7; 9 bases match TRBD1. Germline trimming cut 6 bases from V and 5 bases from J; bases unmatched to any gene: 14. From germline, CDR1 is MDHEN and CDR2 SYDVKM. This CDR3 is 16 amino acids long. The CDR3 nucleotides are TGTGCCAGCAGCTTTTTGGGGGGGGACAGGGTCGACGAGCAGTACTTC. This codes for CASSFLGGDRVDEQYF.

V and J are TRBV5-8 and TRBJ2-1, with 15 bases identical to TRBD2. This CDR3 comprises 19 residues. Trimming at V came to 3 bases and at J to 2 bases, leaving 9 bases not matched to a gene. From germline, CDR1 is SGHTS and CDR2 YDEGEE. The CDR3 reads CASSWGLAGGRSPYNEQFF. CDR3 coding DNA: TGTGCCAGCAGCTGGGGACTAGCGGGAGGCAGGAGTCCCTACAATGAGCAGTTCTTC.

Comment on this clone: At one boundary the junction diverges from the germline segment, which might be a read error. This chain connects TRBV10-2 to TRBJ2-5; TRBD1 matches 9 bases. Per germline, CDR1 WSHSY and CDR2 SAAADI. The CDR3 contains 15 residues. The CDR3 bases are TGCGCCAGCAGCTTGGACAGGGGCTACCAGGAGACCCAGTACTTC. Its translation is CASSLDRGYQETQYF.

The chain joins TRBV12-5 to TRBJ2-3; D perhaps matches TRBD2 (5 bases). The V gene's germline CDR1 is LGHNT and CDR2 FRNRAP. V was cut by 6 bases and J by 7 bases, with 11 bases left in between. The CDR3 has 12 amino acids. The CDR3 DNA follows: TGTGCTAGTGGCCTACCCGGGAATACGCAGTATTTT. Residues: CASGLPGNTQYF. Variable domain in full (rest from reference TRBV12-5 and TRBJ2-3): DARVTQTPRHKVTEMGQEVTMRCQPILGHNTVFWYRQTMMQGLELLAYFRNRAPLDDSGMPKDRFSAEMPDATLATLKIQPSEPRDSAVYFCASGLPGNTQYFGPGTRLTVL.

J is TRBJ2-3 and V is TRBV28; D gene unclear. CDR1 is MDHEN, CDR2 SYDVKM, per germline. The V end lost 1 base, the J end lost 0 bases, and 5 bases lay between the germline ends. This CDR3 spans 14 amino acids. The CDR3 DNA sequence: TGTGCCAGCAGTTTATTGGAGAGCACAGATACGCAGTATTTT. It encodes CASSLLESTDTQYF.

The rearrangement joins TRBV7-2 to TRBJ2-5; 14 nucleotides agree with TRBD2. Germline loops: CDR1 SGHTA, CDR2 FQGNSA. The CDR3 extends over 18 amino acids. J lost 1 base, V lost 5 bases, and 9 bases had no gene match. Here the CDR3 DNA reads TGTGCCAGCAGCCCCGGACTAGCGGGAGGATTGGGCCAAGAGACCCAGTACTTC. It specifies CASSPGLAGGLGQETQYF.

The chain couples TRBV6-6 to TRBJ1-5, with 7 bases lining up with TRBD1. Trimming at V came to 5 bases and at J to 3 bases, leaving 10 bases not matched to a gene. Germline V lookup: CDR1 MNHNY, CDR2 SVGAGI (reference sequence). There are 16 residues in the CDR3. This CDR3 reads CASSRITGQPNQPQHF. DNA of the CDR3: TGTGCCAGCAGTAGAATAACGGGACAGCCCAATCAGCCCCAGCATTTT.

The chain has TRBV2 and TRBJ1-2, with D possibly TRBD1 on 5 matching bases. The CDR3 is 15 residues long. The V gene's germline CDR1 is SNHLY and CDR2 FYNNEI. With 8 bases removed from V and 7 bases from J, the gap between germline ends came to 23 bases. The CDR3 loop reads CASQKRGTGKSGYTF. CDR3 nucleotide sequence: TGTGCCAGCCAAAAAAGAGGAACAGGAAAAAGTGGCTACACCTTC.

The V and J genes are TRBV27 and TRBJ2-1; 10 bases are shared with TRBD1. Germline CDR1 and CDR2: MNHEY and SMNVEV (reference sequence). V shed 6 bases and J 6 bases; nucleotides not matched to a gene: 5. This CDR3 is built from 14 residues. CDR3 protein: CASRLTGGFNEQFF. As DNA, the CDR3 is TGTGCCAGCAGATTGACAGGGGGCTTCAATGAGCAGTTCTTC.

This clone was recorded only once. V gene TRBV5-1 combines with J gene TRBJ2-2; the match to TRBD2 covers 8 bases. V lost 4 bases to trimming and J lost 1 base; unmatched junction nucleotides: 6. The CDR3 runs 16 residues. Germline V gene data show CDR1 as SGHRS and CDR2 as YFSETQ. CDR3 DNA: TGCGCCAGCAGCCCCTTAGCGGGACTGAACACCGGGGAGCTGTTTTTT. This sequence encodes CASSPLAGLNTGELFF.

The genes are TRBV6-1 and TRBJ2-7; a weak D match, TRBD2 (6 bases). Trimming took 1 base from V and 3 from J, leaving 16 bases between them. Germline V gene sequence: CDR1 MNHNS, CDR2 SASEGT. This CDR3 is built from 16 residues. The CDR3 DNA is TGTGCCAGCAGTGAAGAGGACGGGGCGGGGTACTACGAGCAGTACTTC. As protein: CASSEEDGAGYYEQYF.

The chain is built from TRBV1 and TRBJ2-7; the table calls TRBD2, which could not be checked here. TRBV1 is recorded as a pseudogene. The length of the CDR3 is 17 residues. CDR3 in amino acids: CTSSQDSSREETYEQYF. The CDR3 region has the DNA TGCACCAGCAGCCAAGATTCGTCCCGGGAGGAGACCTACGAGCAGTACTTC.

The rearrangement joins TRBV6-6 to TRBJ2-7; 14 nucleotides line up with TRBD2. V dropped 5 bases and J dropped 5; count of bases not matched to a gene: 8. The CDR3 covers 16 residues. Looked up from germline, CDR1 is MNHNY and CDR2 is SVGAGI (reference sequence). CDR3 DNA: TGTGCCAGCAGTGGGACTAGCGGGAGTGTCGCCGACGAGCAGTACTTC. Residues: CASSGTSGSVADEQYF.

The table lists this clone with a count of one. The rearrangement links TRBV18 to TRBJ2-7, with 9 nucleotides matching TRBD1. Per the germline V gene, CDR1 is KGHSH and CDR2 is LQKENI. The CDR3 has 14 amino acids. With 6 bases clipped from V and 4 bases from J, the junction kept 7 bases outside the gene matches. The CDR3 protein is CASSPDRGKYEQYF. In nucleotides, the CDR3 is TGTGCCAGCTCCCCGGACAGGGGAAAATACGAGCAGTACTTC.

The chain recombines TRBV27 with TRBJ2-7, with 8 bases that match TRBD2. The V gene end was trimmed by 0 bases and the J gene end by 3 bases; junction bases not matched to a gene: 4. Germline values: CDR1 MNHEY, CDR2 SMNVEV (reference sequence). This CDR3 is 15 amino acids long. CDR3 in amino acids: CASSLSLAGNYEQYF. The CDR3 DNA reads TGTGCCAGCAGTTTATCCTTAGCGGGGAACTACGAGCAGTACTTC.

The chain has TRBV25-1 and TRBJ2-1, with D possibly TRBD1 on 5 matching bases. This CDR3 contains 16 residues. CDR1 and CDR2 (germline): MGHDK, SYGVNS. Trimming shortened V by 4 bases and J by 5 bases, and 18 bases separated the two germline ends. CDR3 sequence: CASSGRVSLRHNEQFF. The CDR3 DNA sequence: TGTGCCAGCAGTGGCAGGGTCAGCCTTCGACACAATGAGCAGTTCTTC.

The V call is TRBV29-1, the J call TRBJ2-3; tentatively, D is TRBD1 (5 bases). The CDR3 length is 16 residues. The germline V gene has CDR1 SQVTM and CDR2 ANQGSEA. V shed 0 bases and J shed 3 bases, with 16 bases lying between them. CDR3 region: CSVEDPGVGRTDTQYF. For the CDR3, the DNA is TGCAGCGTTGAAGATCCAGGTGTGGGGCGGACAGATACGCAGTATTTT.

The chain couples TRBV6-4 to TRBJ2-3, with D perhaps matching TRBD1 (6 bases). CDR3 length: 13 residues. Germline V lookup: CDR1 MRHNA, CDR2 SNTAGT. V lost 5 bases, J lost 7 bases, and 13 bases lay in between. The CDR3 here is CASSRSGDYTQYF. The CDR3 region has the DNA TGTGCCAGCAGTCGCTCAGGGGATTATACGCAGTATTTT.

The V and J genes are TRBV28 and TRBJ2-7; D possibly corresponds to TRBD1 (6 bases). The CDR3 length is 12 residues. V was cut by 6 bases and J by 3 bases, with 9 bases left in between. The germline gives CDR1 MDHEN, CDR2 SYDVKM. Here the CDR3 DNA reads TGTGCCAGCAGACAGGGCTACTACGAGCAGTACTTC. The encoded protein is CASRQGYYEQYF.

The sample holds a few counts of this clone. CDR3 protein: CASSLVRSGELFF. The CDR3 DNA is TGTGCCAGCAGCTTAGTCAGGTCCGGGGAGCTGTTTTTT. This chain links TRBV11-2 with TRBJ2-2; D unresolved. CDR1 SGHAT and CDR2 FQNNGV come from the germline V gene. This CDR3 has 13 amino acids. The V end lost 1 base, the J end lost 6 bases, and 6 bases lay between the germline ends.

This CDR3 is CSVVQGQGHYEQYF. The CDR3 nucleotides read TGCAGCGTTGTTCAGGGACAGGGCCACTACGAGCAGTACTTC. This chain uses TRBV29-1 with TRBJ2-7; TRBD1 aligns across 9 bases. Per germline, CDR1 SQVTM and CDR2 ANQGSEA. V lost 4 bases to trimming and J lost 3 bases; unmatched junction nucleotides: 7. CDR3 size: 14 residues.

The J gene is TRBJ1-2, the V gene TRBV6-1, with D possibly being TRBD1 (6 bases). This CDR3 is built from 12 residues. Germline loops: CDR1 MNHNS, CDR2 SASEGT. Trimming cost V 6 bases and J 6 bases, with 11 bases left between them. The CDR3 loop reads CASSPTGDGYTF. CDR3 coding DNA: TGTGCCAGCAGCCCGACAGGAGATGGCTACACCTTC.

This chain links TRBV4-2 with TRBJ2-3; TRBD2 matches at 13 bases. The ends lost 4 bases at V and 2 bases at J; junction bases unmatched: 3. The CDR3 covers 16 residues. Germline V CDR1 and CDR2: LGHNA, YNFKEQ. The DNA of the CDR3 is TGTGCCAGCAGCCCACTAGCGGGAGGGAACACAGATACGCAGTATTTT. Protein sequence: CASSPLAGGNTDTQYF.

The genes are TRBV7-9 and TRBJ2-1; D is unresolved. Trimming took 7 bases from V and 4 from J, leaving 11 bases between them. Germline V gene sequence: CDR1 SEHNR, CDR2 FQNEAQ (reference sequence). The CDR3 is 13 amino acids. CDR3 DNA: TGTGCCAGCAACCTCATAGTTTACAATGAGCAGTTCTTC. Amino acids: CASNLIVYNEQFF.

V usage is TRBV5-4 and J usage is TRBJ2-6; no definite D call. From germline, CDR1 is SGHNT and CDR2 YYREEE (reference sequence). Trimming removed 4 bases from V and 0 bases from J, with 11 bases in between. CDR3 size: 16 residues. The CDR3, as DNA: TGTGCCAGCAGCCCGCTACTTTACTCTGGGGCCAACGTCCTGACTTTC. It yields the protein CASSPLLYSGANVLTF.

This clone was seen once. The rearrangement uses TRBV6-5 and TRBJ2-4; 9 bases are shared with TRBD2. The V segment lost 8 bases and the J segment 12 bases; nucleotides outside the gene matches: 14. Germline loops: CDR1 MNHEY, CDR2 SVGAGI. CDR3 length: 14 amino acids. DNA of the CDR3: TGTGCCAGCCGGCAAGTAGCGGGAGCTCAGAATCAGTACTTC. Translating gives CASRQVAGAQNQYF.

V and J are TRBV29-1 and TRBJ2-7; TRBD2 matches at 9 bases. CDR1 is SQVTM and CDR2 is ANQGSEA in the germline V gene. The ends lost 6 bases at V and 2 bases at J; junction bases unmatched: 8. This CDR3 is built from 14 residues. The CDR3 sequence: CSVGLAYVAYEQYF. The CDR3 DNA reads TGCAGCGTCGGACTAGCGTACGTTGCCTACGAGCAGTACTTC.